The rows below give T cell receptor beta chains drawn from one sample of a study of regulatory T cells in long-lasting Graves disease. TCRdb reanalysed the multiplex PCR reads using MiXCR and keeps one entry per CDR3 protein. Here the sample spans about 370,000 distinct CDR3 sequences, roughly a sixth being singletons. Sequences were derived from peripheral blood mononuclear cells (PBMCs), sampled at new diagnosis, from a patient treated with antithyroid drugs. These receptor sequences come from a female donor with Graves disease. The CDR3 runs from the conserved cysteine through the conserved F or W. D genes are given only for firm matches. The size field is filled for only some rows; it gives once, few, many or a size class.

>TRBJ2-1|TRBD2|TRBV29-1|many
CSATSGSPYEQFF
TGCAGCGCGACTAGCGGGAGCCCCTATGAGCAGTTCTTC
>TRBJ2-1|TRBD2|TRBV7-2|many
CASSLALTSGSNEQFF
TGTGCCAGCAGCTTAGCGCTGACTAGCGGGAGCAATGAGCAGTTCTTC
>TRBJ2-7|-|TRBV27|few
CASSPRGRGYEQYF
TGTGCCAGCAGTCCCCGTGGACGGGGCTACGAGCAGTACTTC
>TRBJ1-6|-|TRBV2|-
CASSEWMGASSYNSPLHF
TGTGCCAGCAGTGAATGGATGGGGGCGAGCTCCTATAATTCACCCCTCCACTTT
>TRBJ2-3|-|TRBV19|few
CASSLYATQYF
TGTGCCAGTAGTCTCTATGCTACGCAGTATTTT
>TRBJ1-1|-|TRBV6-1|many
CASSRGMKAFF
TGTGCCAGCAGTCGGGGAATGAAAGCTTTCTTT
>TRBJ2-5|TRBD1|TRBV6-2/TRBV6-3|-
CASGYSTGEETQYF
TGTGCCAGCGGTTACTCGACAGGGGAAGAGACCCAGTACTTC
>TRBJ1-4|TRBD1|TRBV5-1|many
CASSLGQGAEKLFF
TGCGCCAGCAGCCTCGGACAGGGGGCTGAAAAACTGTTTTTT
>TRBJ1-1|-|TRBV27|-
CASKRAQAGFLAEAFF
TGTGCCAGCAAAAGGGCTCAGGCTGGGTTTTTAGCTGAAGCTTTCTTT
>TRBJ1-2|-|TRBV6-1|few
CATRGGRLTDYGYTF
TGTGCCACCCGGGGCGGCAGACTCACGGACTATGGCTACACCTTC
>TRBJ1-2|-|TRBV5-6|few
CASSPQLSSYGYTF
TGTGCCAGCAGCCCTCAGCTAAGCTCCTATGGCTACACCTTC
>TRBJ1-1|TRBD1|TRBV7-8|many
CASSQGAGTEAFF
TGTGCCAGCAGCCAGGGGGCAGGCACTGAAGCTTTCTTT
>TRBJ1-2|-|TRBV20-1|many
CSARLDSRIPGGLNYGYTF
TGCAGTGCTAGACTAGACTCTAGGATACCGGGGGGGCTTAACTATGGCTACACCTTC
>TRBJ2-7|-|TRBV7-2|-
CASRDGTSHEQYF
TGTGCCAGCAGGGACGGGACTTCCCACGAGCAGTACTTC
>TRBJ2-7|TRBD2|TRBV6-1|-
CASSPTNDLAGEVYEQYF
TGTGCCAGCAGCCCAACCAACGATCTAGCGGGGGAGGTATACGAGCAGTACTTC
>TRBJ2-5|TRBD2|TRBV6-2/TRBV6-3|-
CASSYSGTRSETQYF
TGTGCCAGCAGTTACTCCGGGACTAGATCAGAGACCCAGTACTTC
>TRBJ1-6|-|TRBV2|many
CASGVGRLHF
TGTGCCAGCGGCGTCGGGCGCCTCCACTTT
>TRBJ2-7|TRBD1|TRBV15|-
CATSRSTGMSGEQYF
TGTGCCACCAGCAGATCGACAGGGATGAGCGGCGAGCAGTACTTC
>TRBJ2-5|-|TRBV3-1|many
CASSHRRGRETQYF
TGTGCCAGCAGCCACCGACGAGGGCGGGAGACCCAGTACTTC
>TRBJ1-2|-|TRBV20-1|few
CSARQGTNYGYTF
TGCAGTGCTAGACAGGGGACAAACTATGGCTACACCTTC
>TRBJ2-7|TRBD2|TRBV6-1|many
CATWTSGTYEQYF
TGTGCCACTTGGACTAGCGGGACTTACGAGCAGTACTTC
>TRBJ2-7|TRBD1|TRBV12-3/TRBV12-4|once
CASSFGVTGGVHEQYF
TGTGCCAGCAGTTTTGGAGTGACAGGGGGAGTCCACGAGCAGTACTTC
>TRBJ1-2|TRBD1|TRBV6-4|-
CASSDSRGRYGYTF
TGTGCCAGCAGTGACTCAAGGGGGCGATATGGCTACACCTTC
>TRBJ2-7|TRBD1|TRBV28|many
CASTRDSRFSHEQYF
TGTGCCAGCACTCGGGACAGCCGTTTTAGCCACGAGCAGTACTTC
>TRBJ1-5|-|TRBV20-1|-
CSAPTRRDYWPQHF
TGCAGTGCCCCTACAAGACGGGATTATTGGCCCCAGCATTTT
>TRBJ2-7|TRBD2|TRBV7-2|many
CASSLNGFAGGPWLVGYF
TGTGCCAGCAGCTTAAATGGTTTTGCGGGAGGGCCCTGGCTGGTGGGGTACTTC
>TRBJ2-7|TRBD2|TRBV12-3/TRBV12-4|-
CASSLELAGVEQYF
TGTGCCAGCAGTTTGGAACTAGCGGGAGTCGAGCAGTACTTC
>TRBJ2-1|TRBD2|TRBV25-1|-
CATMGGRAVNEQFF
TGTGCCACCATGGGGGGGAGGGCCGTCAATGAGCAGTTCTTC
>TRBJ1-1|-|TRBV12-3/TRBV12-4|many
CASSYKDILNTEAFF
TGTGCCAGCAGTTATAAAGACATCCTGAACACTGAAGCTTTCTTT
>TRBJ1-2|TRBD1|TRBV7-2|many
CASSFQDRAPPHGYTF
TGTGCCAGCAGCTTCCAGGACAGGGCACCCCCCCATGGCTACACCTTC
>TRBJ2-5|TRBD1|TRBV28|-
CASSPGQAAETQYF
TGTGCCAGCAGTCCAGGACAGGCCGCGGAGACCCAGTACTTC
>TRBJ2-1|-|TRBV10-1|-
CASGKDGYNEQFF
TGCGCCAGCGGAAAGGACGGCTACAATGAGCAGTTCTTC
>TRBJ2-5|-|TRBV10-3|many
CAIRPLADPHFQETQYF
TGTGCCATCAGACCACTGGCAGATCCACACTTTCAAGAGACCCAGTACTTC
>TRBJ1-4|-|TRBV5-1|many
CASSDRSLQGGNEKLFF
TGCGCCAGCAGCGACCGAAGCCTACAGGGAGGTAATGAAAAACTGTTTTTT
>TRBJ2-2|-|TRBV19|-
CASSIPAANTGELFF
TGTGCCAGTAGTATTCCAGCGGCGAACACCGGGGAGCTGTTTTTT
>TRBJ1-1|-|TRBV10-3|many
CAISEGQSPNTEAFF
TGTGCCATCAGTGAAGGTCAATCCCCGAACACTGAAGCTTTCTTT
>TRBJ1-5|-|TRBV5-6|-
CASSLSIRKGLNQPQHF
TGTGCCAGCAGCTTGAGTATCCGAAAAGGCCTAAATCAGCCCCAGCATTTT
>TRBJ2-7|TRBD2|TRBV27|many
CASSSPLLAGGPYEQYF
TGTGCCAGCAGTTCCCCCCTTCTAGCGGGAGGACCCTACGAGCAGTACTTC
>TRBJ2-7|-|TRBV20-1|many
CSARVVSLGEQYF
TGCAGTGCTAGAGTGGTTTCCCTGGGAGAGCAGTACTTC
>TRBJ1-5|-|TRBV5-5|many
CASSKTNRYNQPQHF
TGTGCCAGCAGCAAAACGAACAGATACAATCAGCCCCAGCATTTT
>TRBJ1-1|-|TRBV6-1|few
CASTSYTEAFF
TGTGCCAGCACCAGCTACACTGAAGCTTTCTTT
>TRBJ2-5|TRBD1|TRBV5-5|many
CASSPSDRGRVQETQYF
TGTGCCAGCAGCCCCTCGGACAGGGGGCGCGTCCAAGAGACCCAGTACTTC
>TRBJ2-5|-|TRBV18|-
CASSPPSRETQYF
TGTGCCAGCTCACCACCTTCTAGGGAGACCCAGTACTTC
>TRBJ2-1|-|TRBV5-4|-
CASSLALNMIDNEQFF
TGTGCCAGCAGCTTGGCCTTGAACATGATAGACAATGAGCAGTTCTTC
>TRBJ1-4|-|TRBV6-1|few
CASSPDKRGEKLFF
TGTGCCAGCAGTCCGGACAAAAGAGGTGAAAAACTGTTTTTT
>TRBJ2-5|-|TRBV30|-
CAWSWGLETQYF
TGTGCCTGGAGTTGGGGTTTAGAGACCCAGTACTTC
>TRBJ1-1|TRBD1|TRBV15|many
CATSRDRFGTGGVEAFF
TGTGCCACCAGCAGAGATCGTTTCGGGACAGGGGGCGTTGAAGCTTTCTTT
>TRBJ1-6|-|TRBV13|-
CASSRGNRDGNSPLHF
TGTGCCAGCAGTAGGGGAAACCGGGACGGTAATTCACCCCTCCACTTT
>TRBJ1-2|TRBD1|TRBV3-1|-
CASSRTGTGGTFGSGYTF
TGTGCCAGCAGCCGAACCGGGACAGGGGGCACGTTCGGGTCTGGCTACACCTTC
>TRBJ2-3|-|TRBV29-1|-
CSVAGTQGGTDTQYF
TGCAGCGTAGCCGGGACCCAAGGGGGCACAGATACGCAGTATTTT
>TRBJ1-5|-|TRBV9|-
CASSVGAGPNQPQHF
TGTGCCAGCAGCGTAGGGGCAGGGCCTAATCAGCCCCAGCATTTT